These 32 T cell receptor beta chains originate from one sample sequenced in a study of T cell repertoires in cytomegalovirus infection. Which antigens these TCRs recognize remains unknown. TCRdb ran MiXCR on the reads and lists one entry per CDR3 protein. Here the sample spans 650,000 to 900,000 distinct CDR3 sequences, 32% being singletons. The material sequenced was cultured CD8+ T cells from PBMCs, taken from culture after CMV antigen stimulation. The origin of the receptors is a human donor in good health (CMV status not recorded). Some clones in this sample may be carry-over from other donors' samples.

Ten or more counts support this clonotype. This chain uses TRBV10-2 with TRBJ2-3; 8 nucleotides match TRBD1. Germline V CDR1 and CDR2: WSHSY, SAAADI. The V gene end was trimmed by 1 base and the J gene end by 4 bases; junction bases not matched to a gene: 4. CDR3 length: 15 residues. CDR3 in DNA: TGCGCCAGCAGTGAGTACGACAGGGGTGCAGATACGCAGTATTTT. This encodes CASSEYDRGADTQYF.

The chain couples TRBV6-2 or TRBV6-3 to TRBJ2-4; 8 nucleotides line up with TRBD1. CDR3 length: 16 amino acids. V was clipped by 6 bases and J by 0 bases; unmatched bases: 7. Germline V lookup: CDR1 MNHEY, CDR2 SVGEGT. CDR3 sequence reads: CASSPGQGLAKNIQYF. CDR3 coding DNA: TGTGCCAGCAGCCCTGGACAGGGACTAGCCAAAAACATTCAGTACTTC.

The genes are TRBV7-9 and TRBJ1-2, with TRBD1 as a possible D gene (6 bases). In germline, CDR1 is SEHNR, CDR2 FQNEAQ (reference sequence). Trimming cost V 5 bases and J 6 bases, with 13 bases left between them. CDR3 length equals 13 residues. The CDR3 DNA is TGTGCCAGCAGCCGACAGGTCTTAGATGGCTACACCTTC. Translating gives CASSRQVLDGYTF.

This clonotype was counted ten times or more. This chain connects TRBV6-2 or TRBV6-3 to TRBJ1-1; D is undetermined. This CDR3 has 12 residues. Germline V gives CDR1 MNHEY, CDR2 SVGEGT. V was clipped by 2 bases and J by 1 base, with 2 bases between them. The CDR3 DNA reads TGTGCCAGCAGTTACCAGAACACTGAAGCTTTCTTT. Its translation: CASSYQNTEAFF.

This clonotype was recorded a few times. The chain couples TRBV6-5 to TRBJ2-2; TRBD1 is a possible D gene (5 bases). With 5 bases removed from V and 4 bases from J, the gap between germline ends came to 11 bases. In germline, CDR1 is MNHEY, CDR2 SVGAGI. The CDR3 consists of 14 residues. The DNA for the CDR3 is TGTGCCAGCAGTAGGGGTTCTGGCACCGGGGAGCTGTTTTTT. Protein sequence: CASSRGSGTGELFF.

This clonotype showed up just a few times. CDR3 in DNA: TGTGCCAGCAGTGAAGTTTTTGGGCCTGAAAAACTGTTTTTT. Amino acid sequence: CASSEVFGPEKLFF. The chain is built from TRBV6-1 and TRBJ1-4, with D uncertain. Germline V lookup: CDR1 MNHNS, CDR2 SASEGT. V was clipped by 1 base and J by 7 bases, with 10 bases between them. There are 14 residues in the CDR3.

The CDR3 reads CATSDDTFTSIPRPQHF. The DNA of the CDR3 is TGTGCCACCAGTGATGATACCTTTACTTCTATTCCCCGGCCCCAGCATTTT. The V gene is TRBV24-1, the J gene TRBJ1-5, with D unresolved. Germline V gene data show CDR1 as KGHDR and CDR2 as SFDVKD. Deletions cut 3 bases from V and 9 bases from J, with 23 bases between. The CDR3 is 17 residues long.

This clonotype was seen more than once but under ten times. The J gene is TRBJ2-1, the V gene TRBV7-9, with 10 bases fitting TRBD2. V dropped 5 bases and J dropped 0; count of bases not matched to a gene: 4. This CDR3 has 16 residues. CDR1 and CDR2 (germline): SEHNR, FQNEAQ (reference sequence). CDR3 nucleotides: TGTGCCAGCAGCCCCGAGCGGGGGGGCTCCTACAATGAGCAGTTCTTC. The encoded protein is CASSPERGGSYNEQFF.

Details on this clonotype: A much bigger clone sits one base away, suggesting this may be a read error. This chain joins TRBV7-2 and TRBJ1-5; TRBD1 is a possible D gene (6 bases). The DNA matches TRBJ2-3 better at its end, which makes the J call doubtful. The CDR3 contains 15 residues. Germline CDR1 SGHTA, CDR2 FQGNSA. The CDR3 DNA reads as TGTGCCAGCAGCTTATTGGCAGGGGCCAATCAGCCCCAGTATTTT. It yields the protein CASSLLAGANQPQYF.

The V and J genes are TRBV2 and TRBJ1-6; 8 nucleotides agree with TRBD1. With V trimmed by 6 bases and J by 3 bases, 10 bases remained unmatched. CDR3 size: 17 residues. Germline CDR1 and CDR2: SNHLY and FYNNEI. CDR3 coding DNA: TGTGCCAGCAGAGACAGGGGCCGAGGGCTCTATAATTCACCCCTCCACTTT. Protein sequence: CASRDRGRGLYNSPLHF.

In its sample, this clonotype was seen a few times. CDR3 sequence reads: CASSLVEPGRKGYGYTF. In nucleotides, the CDR3 is TGTGCCAGCAGCTTAGTCGAGCCGGGACGTAAAGGATATGGCTACACCTTC. The gene calls are TRBV13 and TRBJ1-2, with D possibly TRBD1 on 5 matching bases. Trimming left V 1 base short and J 5 bases short, with 20 bases between. Per germline, CDR1 PRHDT and CDR2 FYEKMQ (reference sequence). CDR3 length equals 17 residues.

The J gene is TRBJ2-1, the V gene TRBV6-1; 9 bases map to TRBD1. In germline, CDR1 is MNHNS, CDR2 SASEGT. The junction had 6 bases not matched to a gene; V was cut back by 4 bases and J by 5 bases. This CDR3 has 15 amino acids. The CDR3 is CASSVRTGAHNEQFF. The CDR3 DNA is TGTGCCAGCAGTGTTCGGACAGGGGCGCACAATGAGCAGTTCTTC.

This clonotype was recorded only once. The chain recombines TRBV9 with TRBJ2-5, with 10 bases that match TRBD2. CDR1 and CDR2 (germline): SGDLS, YYNGEE. The CDR3 length is 16 residues. Trimming removed 3 bases from V and 1 base from J; junction bases left unmatched: 6. The CDR3 DNA is TGTGCCAGCAGCGGCTCTAGCGGGGGACCCCAAGAGACCCAGTACTTC. Translated, it gives CASSGSSGGPQETQYF.

This chain connects TRBV4-3 to TRBJ1-1; D gene unclear. In germline, CDR1 is LGHNA, CDR2 YSLEER. This CDR3 has 16 residues. With 0 bases removed from V and 1 base from J, the gap between germline ends came to 12 bases. CDR3 nucleotides: TGCGCCAGCAGCCAAGAAGGGTCAGCAGAGAACACTGAAGCTTTCTTT. Residues: CASSQEGSAENTEAFF.

V is TRBV4-1 and J is TRBJ1-1; D possibly corresponds to TRBD1 (6 bases). V was cut by 3 bases and J by 3 bases, with 17 bases left in between. This CDR3 has 16 residues. The germline gives CDR1 MGHRA, CDR2 YSYEKL. The CDR3 sequence: CASSQGARGGDTEAFF. In DNA form, the CDR3 reads TGCGCCAGCAGCCAGGGGGCCCGCGGGGGGGACACTGAAGCTTTCTTT.

CDR3 region: CASSSGTSGGAETQYF. In DNA form, the CDR3 reads TGTGCCAGCAGTTCCGGGACTAGCGGGGGGGCAGAGACCCAGTACTTC. The chain recombines TRBV28 with TRBJ2-5, with 16 bases aligning to TRBD2. Germline values: CDR1 MDHEN, CDR2 SYDVKM. V was clipped by 4 bases and J by 4 bases; unmatched bases: 3. The CDR3 totals 16 residues. Full variable domain (remainder filled in from reference TRBV28 and TRBJ2-5): DVKVTQSSRYLVKRTGEKVFLECVQDMDHENMFWYRQDPGLGLRLIYFSYDVKMKEKGDIPEGYSVSREKKERFSLILESASTNQTSMYLCASSSGTSGGAETQYFGPGTRLLVL.

The chain employs TRBV5-1 and TRBJ1-4, with 11 bases that match TRBD1. CDR1 is SGHRS and CDR2 is YFSETQ in the germline V gene. The CDR3 has 16 amino acids. With 3 bases clipped from V and 6 bases from J, the junction kept 7 bases outside the gene matches. The CDR3 reads CASSSGTGGRDEKLFF. The CDR3 DNA is TGCGCCAGCAGCTCCGGGACAGGGGGAAGGGATGAAAAACTGTTTTTT.

Here the CDR3 DNA reads TGCGCCAGCCTCGAGGGACAGAAATACGAGCAGTACGTC. It encodes CASLEGQKYEQYV. The chain uses TRBV23-1 and TRBJ2-7; 7 nucleotides agree with TRBD1. TRBV23-1 is classed as an ORF, of uncertain function. The CDR3 is made up of 13 amino acids. Trimming removed 8 bases from V and 4 bases from J; junction bases left unmatched: 8.

Worth noting for this clonotype: It may be a read error: a sequence one base away is much more abundant. The chain couples TRBV7-2 to TRBJ2-1; D gene ambiguous. The V and J ends lost 3 bases and 10 bases respectively, with 13 bases between them. The CDR3 is 13 amino acids. Germline V lookup: CDR1 SGHTA, CDR2 FQGNSA. The CDR3 spells CASSFPPLNEQFF. The DNA of the CDR3 is TGTGCCAGCAGCTTCCCCCCCCTAAACGAGCAGTTCTTC.

The chain couples TRBV7-9 to TRBJ1-1; D might be TRBD1 (5 bases). V lost 1 base, J lost 6 bases, and 15 bases lay in between. The CDR3 is 15 residues long. The germline V gene encodes CDR1 SEHNR and CDR2 FQNEAQ (reference sequence). CDR3 residues: CASSLGGLMVAEAFF. As DNA, the CDR3 is TGTGCCAGCAGCTTAGGGGGCCTTATGGTCGCTGAAGCTTTCTTT.

This clonotype was counted at least ten times. The chain uses TRBV6-6 and TRBJ1-5; D is unclear. The CDR3 length is 16 residues. V lost 8 bases and J lost 5, with 22 bases in between. Germline CDR1 MNHNY, CDR2 SVGAGI (reference sequence). In DNA, the CDR3 is TGTGCCAGCTCCGGCCCTCGGTGGGAGTTGGATCAGCCCCAGCATTTT. It translates to CASSGPRWELDQPQHF.

The V call is TRBV10-3, the J call TRBJ1-1, with a weak D call TRBD1 (6 bases). Trimming took off 2 bases at V and 10 bases at J, with 20 bases between the two ends. The CDR3 totals 15 residues. CDR1 ENHRY and CDR2 SYGVKD come from the germline V gene. The CDR3, as DNA: TGTGCCATCAGTGAGGTTTGGGGGGCGCATAAGGTAGCTTTCTTT. Encoded protein: CAISEVWGAHKVAFF.

CDR3 region: CASSLGRGAFYGYTF. Written as DNA, the CDR3 is TGTGCCAGCAGCTTAGGACGAGGGGCCTTCTATGGCTACACCTTC. The chain uses TRBV7-9 and TRBJ1-2; the D gene is possibly TRBD1 (5 bases). The CDR3 contains 15 residues. V shed 1 base and J shed 4 bases, with 13 bases lying between them. CDR1 and CDR2 from the germline V gene are SEHNR and FQNEAQ (reference sequence).

This clonotype was counted many times. The rearrangement joins TRBV7-2 to TRBJ2-7; 10 nucleotides agree with TRBD1. The CDR3 totals 15 residues. In germline, CDR1 is SGHTA, CDR2 FQGNSA. Trimming took 0 bases from V and 7 from J; bases not matched to a gene: 6. The CDR3 sequence is CASSLAGDRGQEQYV. DNA for the CDR3: TGTGCCAGCAGCTTAGCCGGCGACAGGGGGCAAGAGCAGTACGTC.

The V call is TRBV6-2 or TRBV6-3, the J call TRBJ2-1, with TRBD1 identical over 10 bases. Germline assignment: CDR1 MNHEY and CDR2 SVGEGT. The junction had 5 bases not matched to a gene; V was cut back by 0 bases and J by 12 bases. CDR3 length equals 14 residues. The CDR3 sequence is CASSYSGTGAGQFF. CDR3 nucleotides: TGTGCCAGCAGTTACTCCGGGACAGGGGCGGGGCAGTTCTTC.

The rearrangement joins TRBV6-1 to TRBJ1-6, with D uncertain. This CDR3 region has 16 residues. V lost 2 bases and J 4 bases, leaving 12 bases between the germline ends. In germline, CDR1 is MNHNS, CDR2 SASEGT. The CDR3 sequence is CASSEPPGNYNSPLHF. The CDR3 DNA is TGTGCCAGCAGTGAACCGCCGGGAAATTATAATTCACCCCTCCACTTT.

The V call is TRBV19, the J call TRBJ1-5; D is possibly TRBD1 (5 bases). The CDR3 spans 14 residues. V dropped 10 bases and J dropped 4 bases, with 17 bases sitting between them. The germline V gene has CDR1 LNHDA and CDR2 SQIVND (reference sequence). This CDR3 reads CATRDRGGNQPQHF. CDR3 coding DNA: TGTGCCACCCGGGACCGCGGGGGGAATCAGCCCCAGCATTTT.

This clonotype was counted at least ten times. The chain is built from TRBV28 and TRBJ1-5; 10 nucleotides align to TRBD1. The germline V gene has CDR1 MDHEN and CDR2 SYDVKM. The CDR3 extends over 18 amino acids. After removal of 6 bases from V and 1 base from J, the junction contained 12 bases not matched to a gene. In nucleotides, the CDR3 is TGTGCCAGCAGGCCTGTCAAAAGGACAGGGGGAAGCAATCAGCCCCAGCATTTT. It specifies CASRPVKRTGGSNQPQHF.

This clonotype turned up a few times. The rearrangement links TRBV11-3 to TRBJ2-1; D is perhaps TRBD1 (6 bases). This CDR3 contains 15 residues. Between the trimmed V and J ends, which lost 5 bases and 7 bases, there was a span of 18 bases. Germline-derived CDR1 and CDR2 are SGHNT and YENEEA. The CDR3: CASSPDRNPSNEQFF. The CDR3 DNA follows: TGTGCCAGCAGCCCCGACAGGAACCCTTCTAATGAGCAGTTCTTC.

This chain uses TRBV6-5 with TRBJ1-2; D perhaps matches TRBD1 (6 bases). V dropped 2 bases and J dropped 4 bases, with 14 bases sitting between them. The CDR3 is made up of 15 amino acids. Germline CDR1 MNHEY, CDR2 SVGAGI. Written as DNA, the CDR3 is TGTGCCAGCAGTTACGGTGGGGGGCGCGTCTATGGCTACACCTTC. Its protein is CASSYGGGRVYGYTF.

This clonotype occurred a few times. The rearrangement uses TRBV4-3 and TRBJ2-2, with 7 nucleotides matching TRBD1. The trim removed 2 bases at V and 5 bases at J, leaving 8 bases unmatched. This CDR3 has 16 amino acids. Looked up from germline, CDR1 is LGHNA and CDR2 is YSLEER. This CDR3 reads CASSQRFGTATGELFF. In nucleotides, the CDR3 is TGCGCCAGCAGCCAAAGATTCGGGACAGCTACCGGGGAGCTGTTTTTT.

This rearrangement joins TRBV5-4 to TRBJ2-5; 7 nucleotides agree with TRBD1. With V trimmed by 5 bases and J by 3 bases, 16 bases remained unmatched. CDR3 size: 17 residues. CDR1 and CDR2 from the germline V gene are SGHNT and YYREEE (reference sequence). CDR3 DNA: TGTGCCAGCAGGAGGTTTGGTAGGGACAGCATAGAAGAGACCCAGTACTTC. Residues: CASRRFGRDSIEETQYF.